This note documents a single TCR beta chain sequence. Its cognate antigen is unknown. These data are taken from a study of T cell responses to AZD1222 COVID-19 vaccine. In the study overall: Second-dose recipients at about 4 or about 12 weeks were treated as one pooled group.

Broader study findings: Only five to seven AZD1222 recipients were seropositive at baseline. Close to half of all spike-specific TCRs reportedly target regions of the variants that are unmutated. Among the donors, most were white British and more were female, and clonal diversity was possibly underestimated.

Deletions cut 1 base from V and 5 bases from J, with 20 bases between. Germline V gene sequence: CDR1 MGHRA, CDR2 YSYEKL. The CDR3 has 18 residues. The repertoire was sequenced with immunoSEQ multiplex PCR; TCRdb's copy has only in-frame clones and lacks some. The sample lists some 110,000 clones; around 91% were seen once. The source is an adult in good health. Sequencing used peripheral blood, obtained on day 0 of AZD1222 vaccination. The chain employs TRBV4-1 and TRBJ1-4; D gene unclear. CDR3 nucleotides: TGCGCCAGCAGCCAAGGTCTCGTCCGGGGAGGGCAAAATGAAAAACTGTTTTTT. Its translation is CASSQGLVRGGQNEKLFF.